This T cell receptor (beta chain) emerged from a study of T cell responses to AZD1222 COVID-19 vaccine. For this clone: No antigen is known for it.

CDR1 and CDR2 (germline): SNHLY, FYNNEI. The CDR3 runs 14 residues. The V end lost 5 bases, the J end lost 0 bases, and 8 bases lay between the germline ends. Study-level points and caveats: Spike-spanning, vaccine-associated CD4 TCRs were dominant at 160-218 and 743-854. Nearly half of spike-specific TCRs reportedly target variant regions that are unmutated in the B.1.351 and B.1.1.7 variants. In a largely white British group with more females than males, clonal diversity was possibly underestimated. Baseline testing showed seropositivity in only a handful of AZD1222 recipients.

The repertoire was sequenced with immunoSEQ multiplex PCR; TCRdb's copy has only in-frame clones and lacks some. This sample has some 120,000 clones; 92% occur once, and the top ten carry about 1.1%. The sequencing used peripheral blood, collected on day 0 of AZD1222 vaccination. The receptor was derived from an adult in good health. The chain combines TRBV2 with TRBJ1-3, with D maybe TRBD1 (5 bases). In nucleotides, the CDR3 is TGTGCCAGCAGTACCAGGGCCTCTGGAAACACCATATATTTT. It yields the protein CASSTRASGNTIYF.